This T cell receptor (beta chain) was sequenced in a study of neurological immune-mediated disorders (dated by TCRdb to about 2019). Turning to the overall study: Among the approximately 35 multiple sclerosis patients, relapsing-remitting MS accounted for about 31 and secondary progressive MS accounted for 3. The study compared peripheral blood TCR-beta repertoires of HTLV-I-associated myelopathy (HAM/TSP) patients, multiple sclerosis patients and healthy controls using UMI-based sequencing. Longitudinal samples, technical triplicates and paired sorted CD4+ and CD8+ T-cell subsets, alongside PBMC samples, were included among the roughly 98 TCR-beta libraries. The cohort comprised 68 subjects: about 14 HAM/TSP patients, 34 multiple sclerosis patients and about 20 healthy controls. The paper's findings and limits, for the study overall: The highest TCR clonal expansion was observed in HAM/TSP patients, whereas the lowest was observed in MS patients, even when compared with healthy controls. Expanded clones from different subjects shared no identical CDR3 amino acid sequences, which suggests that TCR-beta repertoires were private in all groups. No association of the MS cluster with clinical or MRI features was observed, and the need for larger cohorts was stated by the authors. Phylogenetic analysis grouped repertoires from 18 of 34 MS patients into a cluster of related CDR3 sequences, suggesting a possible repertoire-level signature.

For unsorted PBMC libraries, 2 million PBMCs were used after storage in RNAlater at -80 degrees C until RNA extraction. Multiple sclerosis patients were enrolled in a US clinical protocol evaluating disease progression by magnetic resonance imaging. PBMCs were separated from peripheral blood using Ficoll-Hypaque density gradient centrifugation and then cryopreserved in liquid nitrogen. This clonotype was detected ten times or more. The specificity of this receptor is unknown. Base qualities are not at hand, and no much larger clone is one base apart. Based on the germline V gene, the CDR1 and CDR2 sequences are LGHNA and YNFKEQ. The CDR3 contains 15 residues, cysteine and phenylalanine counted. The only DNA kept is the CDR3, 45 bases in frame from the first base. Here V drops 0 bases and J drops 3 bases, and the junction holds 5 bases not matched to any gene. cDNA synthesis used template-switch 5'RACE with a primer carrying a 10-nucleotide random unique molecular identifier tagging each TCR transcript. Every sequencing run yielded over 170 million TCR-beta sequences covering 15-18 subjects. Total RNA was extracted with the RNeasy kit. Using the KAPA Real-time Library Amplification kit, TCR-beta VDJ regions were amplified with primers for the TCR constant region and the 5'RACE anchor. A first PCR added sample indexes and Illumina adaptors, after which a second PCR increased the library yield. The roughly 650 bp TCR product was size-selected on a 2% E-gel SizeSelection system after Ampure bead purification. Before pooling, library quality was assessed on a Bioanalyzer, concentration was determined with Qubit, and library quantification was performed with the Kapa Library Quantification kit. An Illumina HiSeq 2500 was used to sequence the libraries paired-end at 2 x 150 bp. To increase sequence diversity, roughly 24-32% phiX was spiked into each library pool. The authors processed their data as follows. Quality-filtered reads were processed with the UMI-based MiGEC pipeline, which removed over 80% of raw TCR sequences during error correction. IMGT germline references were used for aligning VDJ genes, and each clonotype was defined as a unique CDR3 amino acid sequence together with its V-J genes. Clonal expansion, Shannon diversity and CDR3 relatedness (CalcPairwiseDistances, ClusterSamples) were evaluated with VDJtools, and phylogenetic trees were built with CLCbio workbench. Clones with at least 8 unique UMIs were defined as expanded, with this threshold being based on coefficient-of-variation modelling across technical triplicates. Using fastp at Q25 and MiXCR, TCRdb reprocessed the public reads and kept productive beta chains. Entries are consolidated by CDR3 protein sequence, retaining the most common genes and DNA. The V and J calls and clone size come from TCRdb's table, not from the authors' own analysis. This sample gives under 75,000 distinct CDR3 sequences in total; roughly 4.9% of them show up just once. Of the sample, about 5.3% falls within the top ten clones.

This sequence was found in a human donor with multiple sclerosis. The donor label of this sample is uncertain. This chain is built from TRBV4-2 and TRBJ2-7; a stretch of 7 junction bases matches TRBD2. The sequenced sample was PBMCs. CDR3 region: CASSQDEGEGYEQYF. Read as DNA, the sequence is TGTGCCAGCAGCCAAGATGAAGGGGAGGGCTACGAGCAGTACTTC.